Described below is a single TCR beta chain sequence and its context. From germline, CDR1 is SGHTA and CDR2 FQGNSA. The V end was cut by 4 bases, the J end by 2 bases, with 17 bases between. The CDR3 is made up of 16 amino acids. In the original workflow: Estimation of nucleated cell counts relied on the amplification of reference gene primers. The protocol was immunoSEQ multiplex PCR, while the TCRdb copy is restricted to in-frame clones and leaves out a portion. The V and J calls and clone size are taken from that table; D and trimming were inferred from the DNA. Among about 63,000 clones, about 74% were seen once, and the ten largest hold 28%. This sample is part of a study of blood T cell repertoires in COVID-19. As for the study in general: Both acute and convalescent COVID-19 samples were obtained from the United States, Italy and Spain. The analysed material was cDNA or gDNA that came from T cells, B-cell-depleted T cells, or PBMCs.

Sequencing input: peripheral blood. The V and J genes are TRBV7-2 and TRBJ2-5; the D gene is possibly TRBD1 (5 bases). This clonotype was sampled from a woman of 80 years or more with acute or convalescent COVID-19. The CDR3 loop is CASSSRGSPLQETQYF. CDR3 DNA: TGTGCCAGCAGCTCAAGGGGCTCCCCATTGCAAGAGACCCAGTACTTC.